These 24 T cell receptor beta chains came from one sample sequenced in a study of tumor and adjacent non-tumor tissue in lung cancer. TCRbeta libraries were built with three rounds of nested PCR, modified from ARM-PCR. One entry per CDR3 protein, called by TCRdb with MiXCR from the multiplex PCR reads. The table shows almost 75,000 distinct CDR3 sequences, with about two thirds occurring only once. This sample's RNA came from whole unsorted tissue. Distant lung tissue was collected more than 3 cm away from the tumor edge. Sequencing was carried out using distant non-tumor lung tissue. These receptors came from a woman aged 45-65 years with non-small cell lung cancer.

V usage is TRBV10-3 and J usage is TRBJ2-3; a weak D match, TRBD1 (5 bases). The V end was cut by 2 bases, the J end by 15 bases, with 18 bases between. The CDR3 runs to 13 residues. Germline V lookup: CDR1 ENHRY, CDR2 SYGVKD. The CDR3 loop reads CAISEGAEDTNYF. The CDR3 DNA is TGTGCCATCAGTGAGGGGGCGGAAGACACGAACTATTTT.

The chain recombines TRBV6-5 with TRBJ2-7; D possibly matches TRBD1 or TRBD2 (6 bases each). The ends were cut back, 7 bases at V and 5 bases at J, with 15 bases in the middle. From germline, CDR1 is MNHEY and CDR2 SVGAGI. The CDR3 is 13 amino acids. The CDR3 region has the DNA TGTGCCAGCATCCCGCCGGGGGCCCACGAGCAGTACTTC. This translates into CASIPPGAHEQYF.

About this clonotype: Compared with germline, one end of the junction differs, possibly owing to a read error. V is TRBV11-2 and J is TRBJ2-7, with no clear D. The CDR3 contains 12 residues. CDR1 and CDR2 from the germline V gene are SGHAT and FQNNGV. The CDR3 bases are TGTGACAGCAGCCCCACCTCGGTCGAGCAGCACTTC. It is translated as CDSSPTSVEQHF.

The rearrangement uses TRBV4-1 and TRBJ1-5; D gene unclear. From germline, CDR1 is MGHRA and CDR2 YSYEKL. The V end lost 0 bases, the J end lost 4 bases, and 19 bases lay between the germline ends. The CDR3 length is 18 residues. CDR3 bases: TGCGCCAGCAGCCAAGATATTTCAATGGTGGCAGGAAATCAGCCCCAGCATTTT. It translates to CASSQDISMVAGNQPQHF.

Turning to this clonotype: A read error may produce the germline difference seen at one junction end. The rearrangement links TRBV11-1 to TRBJ2-7; a weak D match, TRBD1 (5 bases). CDR1 SGHAT and CDR2 FQDESV come from the germline V gene (reference sequence). The length of the CDR3 is 14 residues. The CDR3 sequence: CARSPAGSVSEQYF. Here the CDR3 DNA reads TGTGCCCGCAGCCCCGCAGGGTCTGTTTCCGAGCAGTACTTC. Full variable domain (rest looked up from reference TRBV11-1 and TRBJ2-7): EAEVAQSPRYKITEKSQAVAFWCDPISGHATLYWYRQILGQGPELLVQFQDESVVDDSQLPKDRFSAERLKGVDSTLKIQPAELGDSAMYLCARSPAGSVSEQYFGPGTRLTVT.

With respect to this clonotype: Because it lacks the conserved phenylalanine or tryptophan at the end, this CDR3 is likely a read error. The V gene is TRBV6-6, the J gene TRBJ2-1; TRBD2 agrees at 9 bases. Germline CDR1 MNHNY, CDR2 SVGAGI (reference sequence). This CDR3 has 13 residues. CDR3 residues: CTSSPSTSGEQFL. The CDR3 coding sequence is TGTACCAGCAGTCCATCGACTAGCGGAGAGCAGTTCTTG.

On this clonotype: The germline gene is not matched at one end of the junction; a read error may be the cause. V is TRBV5-1 and J is TRBJ1-1, with 7 nucleotides matching TRBD1. Germline CDR1 SGHRS, CDR2 YFSETQ. CDR3 size: 17 residues. The CDR3 sequence is CASSSRVQGGMNTEPFF. CDR3 bases: TGCGCCAGCAGCTCGAGGGTTCAAGGGGGCATGAACACTGAACCTTTCTTT.

The chain combines TRBV11-1 with TRBJ2-1; a weak D match, TRBD1 (6 bases). The CDR3 runs 14 residues. Germline lookup yields CDR1 SGHAT and CDR2 FQDESV (reference sequence). V was pared by 6 bases and J by 8 bases, with 17 bases between. The CDR3 sequence is CASSSAVGQHEQFF. The CDR3 nucleotides read TGTGCCAGCAGTTCAGCGGTTGGACAGCATGAGCAGTTCTTC.

Worth noting for this clonotype: The germline gene is not matched at one end of the junction; a read error may be the cause. This sequence joins TRBV5-6 and TRBJ2-1, with a weak D call TRBD2 (6 bases). Germline-derived CDR1 and CDR2 are SGHDT and YYEEEE. The CDR3 has 16 residues. CDR3 DNA: TGTGCCAGTAGCGCGGCCGGGGGAGCAATTGGGGATGAGCAGATCTTC. Translated, it gives CASSAAGGAIGDEQIF.

Worth noting for this clonotype: A much bigger clone sits one base away, suggesting this may be a read error. This CDR3 is missing its conserved last phenylalanine or tryptophan, likely due to a read error. The chain recombines TRBV20-1 with TRBJ2-1; D call uncertain. The CDR3 spans 14 residues. CDR1 is DFQATT, CDR2 SNEGSKA, per germline (reference sequence). The V end lost 6 bases, the J end lost 0 bases, and 12 bases lay between the germline ends. CDR3: CSAVIPFSYNEQFL. The DNA of the CDR3 is TGCAGTGCAGTTATTCCATTCTCCTACAATGAGCAGTTCCTC.

On this clonotype: The junction departs from the called germline gene at one end, perhaps through a read error. The V call is TRBV4-3, the J call TRBJ2-1; possible D gene TRBD2, 6 bases. Per the germline V gene, CDR1 is LGHNA and CDR2 is YSLEER. The CDR3 covers 18 residues. In DNA form, the CDR3 reads TGCACCAGCAGCCAAGATCAGGGTAGCGGAGATTCCGACAATGAGCAGTTCTTC. As protein: CTSSQDQGSGDSDNEQFF.

Judged by abundance, this clonotype is medium-sized. The chain joins TRBV11-1 to TRBJ2-3; D is unresolved. The V and J ends lost 0 bases and 1 base respectively, with 5 bases between them. The CDR3 loop spans 14 amino acids. CDR1 is SGHAT and CDR2 is FQDESV in the germline V gene (reference sequence). This CDR3 is CASSLAVGTDTQYF. In DNA, the CDR3 is TGTGCCAGCAGCTTAGCGGTGGGCACAGATACGCAGTATTTT.

In regard to this clonotype: One end of the junction does not line up with germline, which may come from a read error. The V gene is TRBV29-1, the J gene TRBJ2-1; D might be TRBD2 (6 bases). Germline V gene data show CDR1 as SQVTM and CDR2 as ANQGSEA. This CDR3 is built from 16 residues. The CDR3 loop is CNVDRFGLASRVEQSF. CDR3 DNA: TGCAACGTTGATCGGTTTGGTCTAGCGTCGCGGGTTGAGCAGTCCTTC.

The chain uses TRBV11-2 and TRBJ2-7, with unresolved D. Germline V gives CDR1 SGHAT, CDR2 FQNNGV. The V gene lost 2 bases and the J gene lost 0 bases, with 11 bases spanning the gap. The CDR3 extends over 15 amino acids. The CDR3 nucleotides are TGTGCCAGCAGCTTACCTCCAGGTCCCTCCTACGAGCAGTACTTC. Translated, it gives CASSLPPGPSYEQYF.

Concerning this clonotype itself: A much larger clone differs from this one at a single base, so this may be a read error. The CDR3 sequence is CAISPDNYDYTF. CDR3 nucleotide sequence: TGTGCCATCAGCCCGGACAACTATGACTACACCTTC. The gene calls are TRBV10-3 and TRBJ1-2, with a tentative D call TRBD1 (5 bases). This CDR3 is 12 amino acids long. CDR1 and CDR2 (germline): ENHRY, SYGVKD.

On this clonotype itself: The junction departs from germline at one end; a sequencing error may be responsible. This chain uses TRBV6-5 with TRBJ2-7, with TRBD2 matching over 9 bases. Germline V gene data show CDR1 as MNHEY and CDR2 as SVGAGI. The CDR3 consists of 20 residues. This CDR3 is CASSNSCVTSGFTGSYEQYF. DNA for the CDR3: TGTGCCAGCAGTAACTCATGCGTGACTAGCGGATTCACGGGCTCCTACGAGCAGTACTTC.

About this clonotype: At one end the junction does not follow the germline gene, possibly because of a read error. V and J are TRBV6-2 or TRBV6-3 and TRBJ1-1; 7 bases align to TRBD1. The germline gives CDR1 MNHEY, CDR2 SVGEGT. The CDR3 covers 15 residues. CDR3 loop: CANSGHRGGYTEAFF. In nucleotides, the CDR3 is TGTGCCAACAGTGGACACAGGGGCGGGTACACTGAAGCTTTCTTT.

Comments on this clonotype: At one boundary the junction diverges from the germline segment, which might be a read error. The chain combines TRBV29-1 with TRBJ2-1; a possible D gene is TRBD1 (5 bases). This CDR3 contains 14 residues. CDR1 and CDR2 (germline): SQVTM, ANQGSEA. The CDR3 is CSVEKPGQGYDQFF. CDR3 in DNA: TGCAGCGTTGAAAAGCCAGGGCAGGGCTATGATCAGTTCTTC.

A note on this clonotype: This is likely a read error, given that the CDR3 carries no conserved phenylalanine or tryptophan at its end. The chain carries TRBV11-1 and TRBJ2-1; D call uncertain. Germline CDR1 reads SGHAT; CDR2 reads FQDESV (reference sequence). The CDR3 length is 13 residues. Trimming removed 5 bases from V and 8 bases from J, with 13 bases in between. The CDR3 nucleotides read TGTGCCAGCAGCGTACCTCAGCTGGATGAGCAGTTCTCC. It encodes CASSVPQLDEQFS.

The V and J genes are TRBV11-2 and TRBJ2-7, with D perhaps TRBD2 (5 bases). CDR1 is SGHAT, CDR2 FQNNGV, per germline. The V and J ends lost 6 bases and 4 bases respectively, with 16 bases between them. This CDR3 spans 14 amino acids. The CDR3 nucleotides read TGTGCCAGCAGTTTACTAGGGAGAGGGTACGAGCAGTACTTC. It yields the protein CASSLLGRGYEQYF. The full variable domain, completed using reference TRBV11-2 and TRBJ2-7, is EAGVAQSPRYKIIEKRQSVAFWCNPISGHATLYWYQQILGQGPKLLIQFQNNGVVDDSQLPKDRFSAERLKGVDSTLKIQPAKLEDSAVYLCASSLLGRGYEQYFGPGTRLTVT.

This chain joins TRBV11-2 and TRBJ2-3; no firm D call. Germline assignment: CDR1 SGHAT and CDR2 FQNNGV. CDR3 length: 11 amino acids. Trimming took off 4 bases at V and 4 bases at J, with 3 bases between the two ends. The CDR3 DNA sequence: TGTGCCAGCAGCTCGTCAGATACGCAGTATTTT. Protein sequence: CASSSSDTQYF.

At least ten counts were recorded for this clonotype. V and J are TRBV28 and TRBJ2-5, with 10 bases that match TRBD2. CDR3 length: 16 residues. Germline CDR1 is MDHEN and CDR2 is SYDVKM. The junction had 11 bases not matched to a gene; V was cut back by 5 bases and J by 5 bases. The CDR3 reads CASSPLAGVVRETQYF. Here the CDR3 DNA reads TGTGCCAGCAGTCCGCTAGCGGGAGTGGTTCGGGAGACCCAGTACTTC.

Concerning this clonotype: With a much larger clone just one base away, this may be a read error. The chain joins TRBV20-1 to TRBJ2-1; D is undetermined. Germline V gene lookup returns CDR1 DFQATT and CDR2 SNEGSKA (reference sequence). Trimming took off 2 bases at V and 6 bases at J, with 17 bases between the two ends. The CDR3 runs 15 residues. This chain's CDR3 is CSARNRQVLVNEQFF. CDR3 DNA: TGCAGTGCTAGAAATCGGCAGGTTTTGGTCAATGAGCAGTTCTTC.

In this sample, this clonotype turned up once. A read error may explain this, as a much larger clone is one base away. This likely comes from a read error, as the CDR3 has no conserved phenylalanine or tryptophan at its end. The chain carries TRBV6-1 and TRBJ2-7; 7 bases map to TRBD1. Germline CDR1 and CDR2: MNHNS and SASEGT. J lost 5 bases, V lost 9 bases, and 4 bases had no gene match. The CDR3 runs to 11 residues. In DNA form, the CDR3 reads TGTGCCAGTCCGACAGGGAACGAGCAGTACCTC. This translates into CASPTGNEQYL.